This T cell receptor beta chain appears in the sequencing data of a study of blood T cell repertoires in COVID-19. Overall study context: Sources were T cells, B-cell-depleted T cells, or PBMCs; the material itself was cDNA or gDNA.

This CDR3 has 15 amino acids. V was pared by 4 bases and J by 4 bases, with 7 bases of the junction left unmatched. CDR1 and CDR2 (germline): MGHRA, YSYEKL. In the original workflow: Amplifying reference gene primers gave estimates of nucleated cell counts. Sequenced by immunoSEQ multiplex PCR; TCRdb stores in-frame clones only, minus some. V, J and clone size are those of that table, while D and trimming were read from the DNA. The sample consists of 150,000 to 200,000 clones, 65% to 90% of them appearing once. The source is a woman in her thirties or forties with COVID-19, enrolled during active disease. The gene calls are TRBV4-1 and TRBJ2-5; 9 positions match TRBD2. Sequences were obtained from peripheral blood. This CDR3 is CASSLRLAEIETQYF. For the CDR3, the DNA is TGCGCCAGCAGCCTCCGACTAGCGGAAATAGAGACCCAGTACTTC.